This T cell receptor beta chain originates from a study of T-cell reconstitution after alpha-beta-depleted transplantation in children. It was with unique molecular identifiers that the TCRbeta library was prepared. TCRdb redid the calling of the PCR reads with MiXCR, one entry per CDR3 protein. Of over 550,000 distinct CDR3 sequences detected, roughly a tenth appear once; the ten largest clones hold less than 5%. This CDR3 has 14 residues. The V gene's germline CDR1 is DFQATT and CDR2 SNEGSKA (reference sequence). Trimming took 3 bases from V and 7 from J, leaving 19 bases between them. V and J are TRBV20-1 and TRBJ2-7, with no clear D. Here the sequenced sample was PBMCs from the stem cell graft donor, taken from the stem cell graft. This sequence was found in a human donor who donated a stem cell graft to a child with acute myeloid leukemia. In nucleotides, the CDR3 is TGCAGTGCTAGTCCCGCCGGGCCCCAACTTGAGCAGTACTTC. This translates into CSASPAGPQLEQYF.